Below, 25 T cell receptor beta chains from the same sample are listed, as sequenced in a study of cytomegalovirus exposure and HLA in healthy donors. Both 60 Vbeta primers and 13 Jbeta primers went into the PCR. Some clones are missing from TCRdb's copy, which holds only in-frame ones; the method was immunoSEQ multiplex PCR. The sample lists fewer than 200,000 clones, approximately 77% occurring once. Sequencing was performed on PBMCs. All receptors come from a female donor in good health and CMV-seronegative.

V and J are TRBV7-2 and TRBJ1-3; 8 bases line up with TRBD1. V shed 2 bases, J shed 3 bases, and the junction held 0 bases outside the gene matches. Germline values: CDR1 SGHTA, CDR2 FQGNSA. The CDR3 extends over 14 amino acids. The CDR3 sequence is CASSLTGGGNTIYF. Here the CDR3 DNA reads TGTGCCAGCAGCTTAACAGGGGGTGGAAACACCATATATTTT.

DNA of the CDR3: TGTGCCAGCAGCCGGCTGGGGGGAATGAACACTGAAGCTTTCTTT. Translated: CASSRLGGMNTEAFF. The chain has TRBV9 and TRBJ1-1, with D perhaps matching TRBD1 (5 bases). CDR3 length: 15 residues. Trimming took 4 bases from V and 0 from J, leaving 13 bases between them. The germline V gene has CDR1 SGDLS and CDR2 YYNGEE.

This chain connects TRBV9 to TRBJ2-7; 7 positions agree with TRBD1. This CDR3 region has 15 residues. Germline V gene data show CDR1 as SGDLS and CDR2 as YYNGEE. The V gene end was trimmed by 0 bases and the J gene end by 0 bases; junction bases not matched to a gene: 3. The CDR3, as DNA: TGTGCCAGCAGCGTAGGAGGGGGCCTCTCCTACGAGCAGTACTTC. Translated: CASSVGGGLSYEQYF.

The gene calls are TRBV25-1 and TRBJ1-2, with TRBD1 matching 7 bases. The CDR3 contains 14 residues. From germline, CDR1 is MGHDK and CDR2 SYGVNS. Trimming cost V 6 bases and J 4 bases; bases outside gene matches: 8. The CDR3 sequence: CASSTGAWAYGYTF. The CDR3 DNA follows: TGTGCCAGCAGCACAGGGGCGTGGGCCTATGGCTACACCTTC.

The V gene is TRBV28, the J gene TRBJ2-7; 9 nucleotides line up with TRBD1. Germline lookup yields CDR1 MDHEN and CDR2 SYDVKM. The junction had 12 bases not matched to a gene; V was cut back by 8 bases and J by 4 bases. CDR3 length: 15 residues. The CDR3 here is CASRWPGTGSYEQYF. The CDR3 nucleotides are TGTGCCAGCCGCTGGCCGGGGACAGGGTCGTACGAGCAGTACTTC.

The V call is TRBV11-2, the J call TRBJ1-2; D is unresolved. Germline CDR1 SGHAT, CDR2 FQNNGV. The CDR3 totals 14 residues. With 5 bases removed from V and 4 bases from J, the gap between germline ends came to 14 bases. Written as DNA, the CDR3 is TGTGCCAGCAGCCCCCCGGGGTTTCTCTATGGCTACACCTTC. Translated, it gives CASSPPGFLYGYTF. Full variable domain (missing parts from reference TRBV11-2 and TRBJ1-2): EAGVAQSPRYKIIEKRQSVAFWCNPISGHATLYWYQQILGQGPKLLIQFQNNGVVDDSQLPKDRFSAERLKGVDSTLKIQPAKLEDSAVYLCASSPPGFLYGYTFGSGTRLTVV.

V is TRBV14 and J is TRBJ1-1; D perhaps matches TRBD1 (5 bases). V lost 0 bases to trimming and J lost 1 base, with 15 bases between them. Per the germline V gene, CDR1 is SGHDN and CDR2 is FVKESK. The CDR3 is made up of 17 amino acids. The CDR3 DNA reads TGTGCCAGCAGCCAAGATTGGGGCCGCCTGAAGAACACTGAAGCTTTCTTT. Translation: CASSQDWGRLKNTEAFF.

V usage is TRBV7-2 and J usage is TRBJ2-3; D perhaps matches TRBD2 (5 bases). The V end lost 4 bases, the J end lost 5 bases, and 7 bases lay between the germline ends. Germline V gene data show CDR1 as SGHTA and CDR2 as FQGNSA. CDR3 size: 12 residues. The DNA of the CDR3 is TGTGCCAGCAGCTGGGCGGGAGATACGCAGTATTTT. Its translation is CASSWAGDTQYF.

In its sample, this clone was seen a few times. The CDR3 nucleotides are TGTGCCAGCAGCCAAATAGCGGGGGGGCCGGACAGTGAGCAGTTCTTC. Residues: CASSQIAGGPDSEQFF. The chain links TRBV4-2 to TRBJ2-1, with TRBD2 matching over 11 bases. The germline V gene encodes CDR1 LGHNA and CDR2 YNFKEQ. This CDR3 comprises 16 residues. V shed 2 bases and J 9 bases; nucleotides not matched to a gene: 9.

This clone has just a few counts. V usage is TRBV4-3 and J usage is TRBJ1-3; TRBD1 might be the D (6 bases). V lost 0 bases, J lost 4 bases, and 16 bases lay in between. The CDR3 is 17 amino acids. The germline CDR1 and CDR2 sequences are LGHNA and YSLEER. CDR3: CASSQEWAGDTGNTIYF. CDR3 nucleotides: TGCGCCAGCAGCCAAGAGTGGGCAGGGGATACGGGAAACACCATATATTTT.

The J gene is TRBJ2-5, the V gene TRBV28; 7 nucleotides agree with TRBD2. Germline loops: CDR1 MDHEN, CDR2 SYDVKM. The CDR3 has 13 amino acids. V lost 8 bases, J lost 2 bases, and 5 bases stayed unmatched. The CDR3 loop reads CASGAGGQETQYF. CDR3 coding DNA: TGTGCCAGCGGGGCCGGGGGGCAAGAGACCCAGTACTTC.

The gene calls are TRBV20-1 and TRBJ2-7; 7 bases line up with TRBD2. The CDR3 is 10 amino acids. Germline lookup yields CDR1 DFQATT and CDR2 SNEGSKA (reference sequence). V shed 4 bases, J shed 6 bases, and the junction held 0 bases outside the gene matches. The CDR3 nucleotides are TGCAGTGCTAAGCGGGGCGAGCAGTACTTC. The encoded protein is CSAKRGEQYF.

About this clone itself: At the DNA level, this CDR3 is encoded by other sequences in the same sample as well. V gene TRBV6-1 combines with J gene TRBJ1-5; 8 positions match TRBD1. Trimming at V came to 9 bases and at J to 7 bases, leaving 14 bases not matched to a gene. CDR3 size: 15 residues. The germline V gene has CDR1 MNHNS and CDR2 SASEGT. DNA of the CDR3: TGTGCCAGTCTTAACGTCGGACAGGGCCTCCAGCCCCAGCATTTT. Protein sequence: CASLNVGQGLQPQHF.

The chain employs TRBV9 and TRBJ2-3, with D tentatively TRBD2 (5 bases). The V gene lost 1 base and the J gene lost 0 bases, with 9 bases spanning the gap. This CDR3 comprises 15 residues. The germline gives CDR1 SGDLS, CDR2 YYNGEE. The CDR3 protein is CASSVMSGSTDTQYF. Here the CDR3 DNA reads TGTGCCAGCAGCGTAATGAGCGGCAGCACAGATACGCAGTATTTT. Together with reference TRBV9 and TRBJ2-3, the CDR3 gives the full variable domain: DSGVTQTPKHLITATGQRVTLRCSPRSGDLSVYWYQQSLDQGLQFLIQYYNGEERAKGNILERFSAQQFPDLHSELNLSSLELGDSALYFCASSVMSGSTDTQYFGPGTRLTVL.

This rearrangement joins TRBV9 to TRBJ1-1, with a tentative D call TRBD1 (5 bases). V was clipped by 4 bases and J by 4 bases, with 14 bases between them. Germline V gene data show CDR1 as SGDLS and CDR2 as YYNGEE. The CDR3 loop spans 14 amino acids. CDR3 region: CASSRSGAATEAFF. The DNA for the CDR3 is TGTGCCAGCAGCCGCAGCGGGGCTGCCACTGAAGCTTTCTTT. The whole variable domain, remainder taken from reference TRBV9 and TRBJ1-1, is DSGVTQTPKHLITATGQRVTLRCSPRSGDLSVYWYQQSLDQGLQFLIQYYNGEERAKGNILERFSAQQFPDLHSELNLSSLELGDSALYFCASSRSGAATEAFFGQGTRLTVV.

In its sample, this clone was seen a few times. At one boundary the junction diverges from the germline segment, which might be a read error. Different DNA sequences within this sample yield the same CDR3. The CDR3 DNA follows: TGTGCCAGCAGCCTAGCTAGCCCCTCCTACAATGAGCAGTTCTTC. It specifies CASSLASPSYNEQFF. The V gene is TRBV7-2, the J gene TRBJ2-1; the D gene is possibly TRBD2 (5 bases). The germline V gene encodes CDR1 SGHTA and CDR2 FQGNSA. The CDR3 totals 15 residues.

This chain uses TRBV7-6 with TRBJ2-7, with 7 positions matching TRBD1. The CDR3 has 13 residues. Germline lookup yields CDR1 SGHVS and CDR2 FNYEAQ. Trimming took 4 bases from V and 3 from J; bases not matched to a gene: 3. The CDR3 here is CASSSHRGYEQYF. The CDR3 DNA reads as TGTGCCAGCAGCTCTCACAGGGGCTACGAGCAGTACTTC. Full variable domain (outside the CDR3, taken from reference TRBV7-6 and TRBJ2-7): GAGVSQSPRYKVTKRGQDVALRCDPISGHVSLYWYRQALGQGPEFLTYFNYEAQQDKSGLPNDRFSAERPEGSISTLTIQRTEQRDSAMYRCASSSHRGYEQYFGPGTRLTVT.

The V gene is TRBV2, the J gene TRBJ2-1; D is perhaps TRBD2 (6 bases). The V and J ends lost 3 bases and 3 bases respectively, with 9 bases between them. Germline assignment: CDR1 SNHLY and CDR2 FYNNEI. The CDR3 contains 14 residues. CDR3 protein: CASSDSGYYNEQFF. The CDR3 DNA reads as TGTGCCAGCAGTGATAGCGGCTACTACAATGAGCAGTTCTTC.

The rearrangement uses TRBV19 and TRBJ1-3, with D perhaps TRBD1 (6 bases). The germline V and J ends were trimmed by 8 bases and 0 bases, with 8 bases remaining between them. The CDR3 contains 13 residues. Germline V CDR1 and CDR2: LNHDA, SQIVND (reference sequence). CDR3 sequence reads: CASGGLSGNTIYF. DNA for the CDR3: TGTGCCAGTGGGGGCCTCTCTGGAAACACCATATATTTT.

The rearrangement links TRBV5-1 to TRBJ2-1; possibly TRBD1 for D (6 bases). This CDR3 region has 16 residues. V was clipped by 0 bases and J by 3 bases, with 13 bases between them. CDR1 is SGHRS, CDR2 YFSETQ, per germline. Written as DNA, the CDR3 is TGCGCCAGCAGCTTGGGACCAGGGGTCGGCTACAATGAGCAGTTCTTC. It encodes CASSLGPGVGYNEQFF.

The CDR3 protein is CASRWTGNQPQHF. The CDR3 nucleotides read TGTGCCAGCAGATGGACAGGAAATCAGCCCCAGCATTTT. The chain joins TRBV28 to TRBJ1-5; TRBD1 agrees at 7 bases. The V segment lost 6 bases and the J segment 4 bases; nucleotides outside the gene matches: 3. Germline V gene data show CDR1 as MDHEN and CDR2 as SYDVKM. This CDR3 spans 13 amino acids.

This sequence joins TRBV15 and TRBJ2-4; 8 bases agree with TRBD1. With V trimmed by 8 bases and J by 8 bases, 11 bases remained unmatched. CDR3 length: 14 amino acids. Germline values: CDR1 LNHNV, CDR2 YYDKDF (reference sequence). The CDR3 protein is CATSGGLELDIQYF. The CDR3 DNA reads TGTGCCACCTCAGGGGGCCTGGAGTTGGACATTCAGTACTTC.

The chain links TRBV5-1 to TRBJ1-3, with D perhaps TRBD1 (6 bases). The CDR3 consists of 15 residues. Germline CDR1 and CDR2: SGHRS and YFSETQ. V dropped 0 bases and J dropped 0 bases, with 7 bases sitting between them. CDR3 in amino acids: CASSLGQDSGNTIYF. For the CDR3, the DNA is TGCGCCAGCAGCTTGGGACAGGACTCTGGAAACACCATATATTTT.

This chain joins TRBV9 and TRBJ2-5, with 7 bases identical to TRBD1. This CDR3 is built from 17 residues. V shed 0 bases and J 5 bases; nucleotides not matched to a gene: 13. CDR1 and CDR2 (germline): SGDLS, YYNGEE. CDR3 in amino acids: CASSVEIDRVGYETQYF. The CDR3 DNA follows: TGTGCCAGCAGCGTAGAGATCGACAGGGTGGGTTACGAGACCCAGTACTTC.

The chain uses TRBV6-5 and TRBJ1-1, with 7 positions matching TRBD1. CDR3 length equals 14 residues. J lost 4 bases, V lost 5 bases, and 7 bases had no gene match. Germline CDR1 reads MNHEY; CDR2 reads SVGAGI. The CDR3 region is CASSQRTGATEAFF. The CDR3 DNA is TGTGCCAGCAGTCAGAGAACAGGGGCCACTGAAGCTTTCTTT.